This T cell receptor (beta chain) came from a study of blood T cell repertoires in COVID-19. Overall study context: Some COVID-19 samples were acute and others convalescent; all came from the United States, Italy and Spain.

The CDR3 runs to 11 residues. J lost 4 bases, V lost 6 bases, and 2 bases had no gene match. CDR1 DFQATT and CDR2 SNEGSKA come from the germline V gene (reference sequence). Assay: immunoSEQ multiplex PCR; the TCRdb copy retains only in-frame clones and omits some. This table has roughly 100,000 clones, around 87% appearing once. This sequence joins TRBV20-1 and TRBJ1-2; 7 positions agree with TRBD1. The sequence was obtained from a man between 45 and 60 years old with active or convalescent COVID-19. Sample: peripheral blood. CDR3 in amino acids: CSAPGGYGYTF. CDR3 DNA sequence: TGCAGTGCGCCAGGGGGCTATGGCTACACCTTC.